This TCR beta chain appears in the sequencing data of a study of cytomegalovirus exposure and HLA in healthy donors. Using immunoSEQ multiplex PCR, the repertoire was profiled, and TCRdb retains in-frame clones only, with some absent. This table holds some 150,000 clones, just under 90% found once. The CDR3 sequence is 12 residues long. Trimming cost V 4 bases and J 5 bases, with 8 bases left between them. Per the germline V gene, CDR1 is MNHNS and CDR2 is SASEGT. Only a few counts were recorded for this clone. Its specificity is unknown. General study findings and limits: Among TCR beta chains, those listed as cytomegalovirus-associated numbered over 150. Subsequent analysis of the 120 or so validation repertoires found a tendency for first-cohort TCR clusters to co-occur. There were a few CMV-associated chains whose specificity for CMV antigens was confirmed in vitro.

The chain uses TRBV6-1 and TRBJ1-2; TRBD1 might be the D (5 bases). The TCR was taken from a woman aged 25 to 39 in good health and CMV-seropositive. The sample comprised PBMCs. The CDR3 DNA follows: TGTGCCAGCAGTGCGACAGAGTATGGCTACACCTTC. Translated: CASSATEYGYTF.